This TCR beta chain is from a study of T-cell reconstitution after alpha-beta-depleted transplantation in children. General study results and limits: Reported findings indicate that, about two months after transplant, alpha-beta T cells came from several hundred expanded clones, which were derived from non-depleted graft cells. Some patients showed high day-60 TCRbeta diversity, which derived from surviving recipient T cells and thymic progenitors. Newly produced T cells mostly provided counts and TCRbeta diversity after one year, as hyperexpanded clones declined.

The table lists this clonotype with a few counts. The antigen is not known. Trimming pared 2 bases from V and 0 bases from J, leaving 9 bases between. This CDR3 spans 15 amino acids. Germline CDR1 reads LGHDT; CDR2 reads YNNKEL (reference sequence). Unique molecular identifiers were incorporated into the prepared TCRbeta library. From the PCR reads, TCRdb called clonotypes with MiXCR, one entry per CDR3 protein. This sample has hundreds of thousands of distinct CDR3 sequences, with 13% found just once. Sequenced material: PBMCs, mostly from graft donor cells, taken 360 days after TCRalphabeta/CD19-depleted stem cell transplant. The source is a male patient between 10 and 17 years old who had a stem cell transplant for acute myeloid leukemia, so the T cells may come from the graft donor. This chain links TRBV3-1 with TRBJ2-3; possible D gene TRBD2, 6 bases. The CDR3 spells CASSQSLASTDTQYF. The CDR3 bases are TGTGCCAGCAGCCAAAGCCTAGCGAGCACAGATACGCAGTATTTT.